This T cell receptor (beta chain) was obtained from a study of T cell responses to AZD1222 COVID-19 vaccine. The study's findings and limits: Close to half of spike-specific TCRs reportedly recognize unmutated variant regions. Among vaccine-associated CD4 TCRs, coverage spanned spike, with dominance at 160-218 and 743-854. Repertoires were obtained only post-peak T cell response. The donors showed a predominance of white British ancestry and of females, with possible underestimation of clonal diversity.

The ends lost 8 bases at V and 5 bases at J; junction bases unmatched: 5. The germline CDR1 and CDR2 sequences are MNHNY and SVGAGI (reference sequence). This CDR3 has 13 amino acids. Details on this clone: Its target is unknown.

Only in-frame clones appear in the TCRdb table, and some are missing; sequencing was by immunoSEQ multiplex PCR. The sample has around 74,000 clones, 92% seen once. This rearrangement joins TRBV6-6 to TRBJ2-1; 8 nucleotides agree with TRBD2. This TCR derives from an adult in good health. The sequences come from peripheral blood, collected on day 0 of MenACWY control vaccination. CDR3 DNA sequence: TGTGCCAGCTTGTCGGGAGGGAACAATGAGCAGTTCTTC. Its translation: CASLSGGNNEQFF.